These 5 T cell receptor beta chains came from one sample sequenced in a study of early T cells in non-severe SARS-CoV-2 infection. A single record per CDR3 protein comes from TCRdb applying MiXCR to the 5' RACE reads. This sample has over 35,000 distinct CDR3 sequences; about 5.9% occur once, and the top ten carry about 8.3%. Source: whole blood, taken at baseline. The receptors stem from an adult who was a healthcare worker with PCR-confirmed SARS-CoV-2 infection or an uninfected control (not recorded which).

This clonotype came up many times. The V and J genes are TRBV9 and TRBJ2-3; 8 nucleotides align to TRBD2. After removal of 4 bases from V and 1 base from J, the junction contained 8 bases not matched to a gene. CDR3 length: 16 residues. Germline assignment: CDR1 SGDLS and CDR2 YYNGEE. CDR3 loop: CASSPRGSGGTDTQYF. As DNA, the CDR3 is TGTGCCAGCAGCCCCCGAGGTAGCGGGGGCACAGATACGCAGTATTTT.

This clonotype was seen repeatedly, ten times or more. The CDR3 coding sequence is TGTGCCAGCAGCTCGGACAGGGATCAGCCCCAGCATTTT. It translates to CASSSDRDQPQHF. The chain employs TRBV7-2 and TRBJ1-5; TRBD1 matches 8 bases. Per germline, CDR1 SGHTA and CDR2 FQGNSA. There are 13 residues in the CDR3. Trimming at V came to 4 bases and at J to 5 bases, leaving 1 base not matched to a gene.

Many counts were recorded for this clonotype. J is TRBJ2-1 and V is TRBV7-2; D remains unclear. The length of the CDR3 is 13 residues. V lost 6 bases and J lost 3, with 9 bases in between. From germline, CDR1 is SGHTA and CDR2 FQGNSA. The CDR3 reads CASSSDHYNEQFF. The CDR3 DNA follows: TGTGCCAGCAGTTCGGACCACTACAATGAGCAGTTCTTC.

This clonotype was recorded at least ten times. The chain joins TRBV4-3 to TRBJ1-1; no clear D. Germline V lookup: CDR1 LGHNA, CDR2 YSLEER. The CDR3 length is 14 residues. The V end lost 5 bases, the J end lost 0 bases, and 10 bases lay between the germline ends. Written as DNA, the CDR3 is TGCGCCAGCAGCAGCGCCGGAATGAACACTGAAGCTTTCTTT. Encoded protein: CASSSAGMNTEAFF.

The chain has TRBV11-2 and TRBJ2-7, with D perhaps matching TRBD1 (5 bases). This CDR3 spans 12 amino acids. The germline V gene has CDR1 SGHAT and CDR2 FQNNGV. With 3 bases removed from V and 5 bases from J, the gap between germline ends came to 8 bases. The CDR3 DNA is TGTGCCAGCAGCTTCGTCAGGGACGAGCAGTACTTC. Its translation is CASSFVRDEQYF.